This T cell receptor beta chain was retrieved from a study of blood T cell repertoires in COVID-19. Whole-study context: Acute and convalescent COVID-19 specimens originated in the United States, Italy and Spain. T cells, B-cell-depleted T cells, or PBMCs provided the cDNA or gDNA that served as material.

The V end was cut by 10 bases, the J end by 0 bases, with 18 bases between. The CDR3 has 16 amino acids. Germline CDR1 and CDR2: ENHRY and SYGVKD. The authors' processing: By means of reference gene primer amplification, nucleated cell counts were estimated. TCRdb's copy holds only in-frame clones and misses some; the assay was immunoSEQ multiplex PCR. The V and J calls and clone size are taken from that table; D and trimming were inferred from the DNA. The table lists roughly 260,000 clones, more than 75% of them singletons, with roughly 3% in the top ten. The sequence derives from a woman aged 18 to 35 who had recovered from COVID-19. Material: PBMCs or T cells enriched from blood (not recorded which). The chain has TRBV10-3 and TRBJ2-2, with no clear D. In nucleotides, the CDR3 is TGTGCCACCAAATCCCCACAGACCGCGAACACCGGGGAGCTGTTTTTT. This gives the protein CATKSPQTANTGELFF.